The clone carrying this T cell receptor beta chain was counted many times. Its antigen remains unknown. The protocol attached unique molecular identifiers to individual cDNA molecules. TCRdb re-called the 5' RACE reads through MiXCR, storing one row per CDR3 protein. The table includes about 48,000 distinct CDR3 sequences, around 9.5% detected once. Germline CDR1 KGHDR, CDR2 SFDVKD. The CDR3 sequence is 16 residues long. J lost 0 bases, V lost 4 bases, and 3 bases had no gene match. The data were obtained in a study of early T cells in non-severe SARS-CoV-2 infection. Study summary: Alpha and beta chains were unpaired, from unsorted whole-blood bulk RNA.

General observations from the study: The VDJdb matching leaned toward anti-spike CD8 responses and overlooked private and CD4 specificities.

The sequence was obtained from an adult who was a healthcare worker with PCR-confirmed SARS-CoV-2 infection or an uninfected control (not recorded which). The chain couples TRBV24-1 to TRBJ2-5, with 11 bases identical to TRBD1. The material sequenced was whole blood. DNA of the CDR3: TGTGCCACCAGTGACCGGGACAGGGGGAACCAAGAGACCCAGTACTTC. Translating it yields CATSDRDRGNQETQYF.